What follows are 11 T cell receptor beta chains derived from one specimen sequenced in a study of cytotoxic CD8 clonotypes in ibrutinib-treated CLL. Using immunoSEQ multiplex PCR, the repertoire was profiled, and TCRdb retains in-frame clones only, with some absent. This table holds roughly 250,000 clones, less than 75% found once. Specimen: PBMCs, collected after 24 months of ibrutinib treatment. The source is a human donor with chronic lymphocytic leukemia.

This clone occurred once. The chain joins TRBV6-1 to TRBJ1-3, with D maybe TRBD1 (6 bases). Germline values: CDR1 MNHNS, CDR2 SASEGT. The V gene lost 2 bases and the J gene lost 0 bases, with 11 bases spanning the gap. CDR3 length: 16 amino acids. The CDR3: CASSELGQVSGNTIYF. The CDR3 DNA follows: TGTGCCAGCAGTGAACTGGGACAAGTCTCTGGAAACACCATATATTTT.

The chain employs TRBV5-1 and TRBJ2-1, with a possible D match to TRBD2 (5 bases). Germline V CDR1 and CDR2: SGHRS, YFSETQ. The CDR3 is 14 residues long. Trimming left V 5 bases short and J 5 bases short, with 14 bases between. The DNA for the CDR3 is TGCGCCAGCAGGGGAACGGACTTCCACAATGAGCAGTTCTTC. As protein: CASRGTDFHNEQFF.

This clone appeared once. V usage is TRBV28 and J usage is TRBJ1-1, with 11 bases that match TRBD1. The junction had 5 bases not matched to a gene; V was cut back by 7 bases and J by 4 bases. Germline V gene data show CDR1 as MDHEN and CDR2 as SYDVKM. The CDR3 is 14 residues long. This chain's CDR3 is CASTRGTGGTEAFF. For the CDR3, the DNA is TGTGCCAGCACCCGCGGGACAGGGGGCACTGAAGCTTTCTTT.

The sample holds a few counts of this clone. V is TRBV6-1 and J is TRBJ2-7; D gene ambiguous. The CDR3 has 14 amino acids. Trimming shortened V by 5 bases and J by 1 base, and 12 bases separated the two germline ends. Germline V gene sequence: CDR1 MNHNS, CDR2 SASEGT. CDR3 in amino acids: CASSIGRISYEQYF. The CDR3 nucleotides are TGTGCCAGCAGTATCGGACGTATATCCTACGAGCAGTACTTC.

The chain carries TRBV29-1 and TRBJ2-1; D ambiguous. This CDR3 is built from 14 residues. V lost 0 bases to trimming and J lost 4 bases, with 10 bases between them. Germline V gene lookup returns CDR1 SQVTM and CDR2 ANQGSEA. The chain's CDR3 is CSVEDGKLYNEQFF. The CDR3 DNA reads as TGCAGCGTTGAAGATGGGAAGTTATACAATGAGCAGTTCTTC.

The V gene is TRBV11-2, the J gene TRBJ2-7; D gene unclear. This CDR3 comprises 15 residues. Per the germline V gene, CDR1 is SGHAT and CDR2 is FQNNGV. Trimming left V 6 bases short and J 6 bases short, with 21 bases between. Written as DNA, the CDR3 is TGTGCCAGCAGTCTCTCCCTGGCAGCTCTAAGCGAGCAGTACTTC. Translation: CASSLSLAALSEQYF. The variable domain in full, with the rest retrieved from reference TRBV11-2 and TRBJ2-7, is EAGVAQSPRYKIIEKRQSVAFWCNPISGHATLYWYQQILGQGPKLLIQFQNNGVVDDSQLPKDRFSAERLKGVDSTLKIQPAKLEDSAVYLCASSLSLAALSEQYFGPGTRLTVT.

This chain joins TRBV6-5 and TRBJ2-7, with a possible D match to TRBD1 (6 bases). The germline gives CDR1 MNHEY, CDR2 SVGAGI. Trimming stripped 2 bases from V and 3 bases from J, with 17 bases between. This CDR3 is 16 amino acids long. CDR3 sequence reads: CASSYPSRTEYYEQYF. The CDR3 bases are TGTGCCAGCAGTTACCCCTCCAGGACAGAATACTACGAGCAGTACTTC.

The V call is TRBV10-3, the J call TRBJ1-5; D is unresolved. Germline values: CDR1 ENHRY, CDR2 SYGVKD. The CDR3 consists of 12 residues. V was cut by 0 bases and J by 9 bases, with 6 bases left in between. The CDR3 nucleotides read TGTGCCATCAGTGAGTCAGTTGGGCCCCAGCATTTT. Translating it yields CAISESVGPQHF.

This chain uses TRBV7-6 with TRBJ2-3, with TRBD2 as a possible D gene (5 bases). V was pared by 1 base and J by 10 bases, with 12 bases between. CDR1 is SGHVS and CDR2 is FNYEAQ in the germline V gene. The CDR3 consists of 13 residues. The CDR3 protein is CASSLGVPRAQYF. The CDR3 DNA sequence: TGTGCCAGCAGCTTAGGCGTACCGAGGGCGCAGTATTTT.

The V gene is TRBV4-3, the J gene TRBJ2-2; no clear D. V shed 5 bases and J shed 2 bases, with 9 bases lying between them. The CDR3 runs to 14 residues. Germline V CDR1 and CDR2: LGHNA, YSLEER. The CDR3 nucleotides read TGCGCCAGCAGCATCAGTGATAACACCGGGGAGCTGTTTTTT. Translating it yields CASSISDNTGELFF.

V usage is TRBV5-1 and J usage is TRBJ2-7, with D perhaps TRBD1 (6 bases). CDR1 and CDR2 from the germline V gene are SGHRS and YFSETQ. The CDR3 runs to 14 residues. Trimming removed 5 bases from V and 3 bases from J, with 15 bases in between. CDR3 residues: CASRLEQGGYEQYF. DNA of the CDR3: TGCGCCAGCAGGCTAGAACAGGGTGGCTACGAGCAGTACTTC.